The 22 T cell receptor beta chains in this list originate from one sample, sequenced in a study of radiotherapy plus CTLA-4 blockade in lung cancer. Only in-frame clones appear in the TCRdb table, and some are missing; sequencing was by immunoSEQ multiplex PCR. This table holds 90,000 or so clones, about 90% found once. The material sequenced was peripheral blood, taken from a patient treated with radiotherapy plus ipilimumab. The receptor set was obtained from a human donor with non-small cell lung cancer who had a partial response to radiotherapy plus ipilimumab.

The V call is TRBV9, the J call TRBJ2-4; D remains ambiguous. The CDR3 loop spans 15 amino acids. Germline V gives CDR1 SGDLS, CDR2 YYNGEE. Deletions cut 0 bases from V and 2 bases from J, with 9 bases between. CDR3 bases: TGTGCCAGCAGCGTAGGAGGTGACTCCAAAAACATTCAGTACTTC. The encoded protein is CASSVGGDSKNIQYF.

V is TRBV5-5 and J is TRBJ1-4; maybe TRBD1 (6 bases). This CDR3 contains 14 residues. The germline V and J ends were trimmed by 2 bases and 4 bases, with 9 bases remaining between them. The germline V gene encodes CDR1 SGHKS and CDR2 YYEKEE (reference sequence). DNA for the CDR3: TGTGCCAGCAGCTTCGACAGGAATAATGAAAAACTGTTTTTT. The encoded protein is CASSFDRNNEKLFF.

J is TRBJ2-7 and V is TRBV30, with 10 bases lining up with TRBD1. With V trimmed by 5 bases and J by 1 base, 5 bases remained unmatched. The CDR3 spans 14 residues. Germline values: CDR1 GTSNPN, CDR2 SVGIG (reference sequence). The DNA for the CDR3 is TGTGCCTGGGGACGACAGGGGGCATCCTACGAGCAGTACTTC. Residues: CAWGRQGASYEQYF.

The chain is built from TRBV6-6 and TRBJ1-3, with 8 positions matching TRBD1. The V segment lost 6 bases and the J segment 4 bases; nucleotides outside the gene matches: 11. CDR3 length: 16 amino acids. CDR1 and CDR2 (germline): MNHNY, SVGAGI (reference sequence). In nucleotides, the CDR3 is TGTGCCAGCAGCATGGGACAGGTCGCCTCCGGAAACACCATATATTTT. It specifies CASSMGQVASGNTIYF.

This clone occurred once. The J gene is TRBJ1-4, the V gene TRBV30, with TRBD1 as a possible D gene (6 bases). V lost 5 bases, J lost 8 bases, and 15 bases lay in between. This CDR3 is built from 13 residues. Germline loops: CDR1 GTSNPN, CDR2 SVGIG (reference sequence). As DNA, the CDR3 is TGTGCCTGGGAGCGGGACAAGACAGAAAAACTGTTTTTT. Translation gives CAWERDKTEKLFF. The variable domain in full, with the rest retrieved from reference TRBV30 and TRBJ1-4, is SQTIHQWPATLVQPVGSPLSLECTVEGTSNPNLYWYRQAAGRGLQLLFYSVGIGQISSEVPQNLSASRPQDRQFILSSKKLLLSDSGFYLCAWERDKTEKLFFGSGTQLSVL.

In the case of this clone: Other nucleotide sequences from this sample produce the same CDR3. The genes are TRBV5-6 and TRBJ1-1; D not resolved. The germline V gene encodes CDR1 SGHDT and CDR2 YYEEEE. The CDR3 runs to 14 residues. The germline V and J ends were trimmed by 0 bases and 0 bases, with 6 bases remaining between them. The CDR3 reads CASSLVALNTEAFF. CDR3 sequence (DNA): TGTGCCAGCAGCTTGGTAGCACTGAACACTGAAGCTTTCTTT.

V is TRBV5-1 and J is TRBJ2-5; a possible D gene is TRBD2 (5 bases). This CDR3 contains 13 residues. CDR1 is SGHRS and CDR2 is YFSETQ in the germline V gene. Between the trimmed V and J ends, which lost 7 bases and 4 bases, there was a span of 14 bases. The CDR3 nucleotides read TGCGCCAGCCGTAGAGGGCCGGGAGAGACCCAGTACTTC. This sequence encodes CASRRGPGETQYF. The variable domain in full, completed from reference TRBV5-1 and TRBJ2-5, reads KAGVTQTPRYLIKTRGQQVTLSCSPISGHRSVSWYQQTPGQGLQFLFEYFSETQRNKGNFPGRFSGRQFSNSRSEMNVSTLELGDSALYLCASRRGPGETQYFGPGTRLLVL.

In this sample, this clone turned up a few times. The identical CDR3 is also encoded by other nucleotide sequences in the sample. This chain links TRBV5-1 with TRBJ1-1; D is undetermined. Trimming took off 0 bases at V and 1 base at J, with 7 bases between the two ends. CDR3 length equals 14 residues. CDR1 SGHRS and CDR2 YFSETQ come from the germline V gene. The CDR3 DNA sequence: TGCGCCAGCAGCTTGGGATCAGGGAACACTGAAGCTTTCTTT. It specifies CASSLGSGNTEAFF. The variable domain in full, with the rest retrieved from reference TRBV5-1 and TRBJ1-1, is KAGVTQTPRYLIKTRGQQVTLSCSPISGHRSVSWYQQTPGQGLQFLFEYFSETQRNKGNFPGRFSGRQFSNSRSEMNVSTLELGDSALYLCASSLGSGNTEAFFGQGTRLTVV.

The chain recombines TRBV11-2 with TRBJ2-5; TRBD2 agrees at 9 bases. The J call could be wrong; TRBJ2-7 is a better fit for the DNA end. This CDR3 spans 18 amino acids. Germline CDR1 and CDR2: SGHAT and FQNNGV. The DNA of the CDR3 is TGTGCCAGCAGCCCAAACCTACCGACTAGCGGAAATCTCTACGAGCAGTACTTC. Its translation is CASSPNLPTSGNLYEQYF.

This chain joins TRBV19 and TRBJ1-1; 7 nucleotides line up with TRBD1. The V gene's germline CDR1 is LNHDA and CDR2 SQIVND (reference sequence). The CDR3 loop spans 14 amino acids. The J segment lost 4 bases and the V segment lost 6 bases, leaving 8 bases of the junction unmatched. The CDR3 protein is CASSPYRGRTEAFF. The CDR3 DNA follows: TGTGCCAGTAGCCCCTACAGGGGTCGCACTGAAGCTTTCTTT. The variable domain in full, with the rest retrieved from reference TRBV19 and TRBJ1-1, is DGGITQSPKYLFRKEGQNVTLSCEQNLNHDAMYWYRQDPGQGLRLIYYSQIVNDFQKGDIAEGYSVSREKKESFPLTVTSAQKNPTAFYLCASSPYRGRTEAFFGQGTRLTVV.

This sequence joins TRBV28 and TRBJ1-2; D is possibly TRBD1 (5 bases). V was shortened by 3 bases and J by 0 bases, with 23 bases between the two germline ends. This CDR3 has 19 residues. In germline, CDR1 is MDHEN, CDR2 SYDVKM. CDR3 sequence: CASSLIQTVSYPTNYGYTF. The CDR3 region has the DNA TGTGCCAGCAGTTTGATCCAGACAGTTTCGTACCCAACTAACTATGGCTACACCTTC.

This clone was seen only once. This chain connects TRBV19 to TRBJ2-7; TRBD2 agrees at 8 bases. The J segment lost 2 bases and the V segment lost 3 bases, leaving 6 bases of the junction unmatched. CDR3 length equals 15 residues. Germline CDR1 reads LNHDA; CDR2 reads SQIVND (reference sequence). CDR3 DNA sequence: TGTGCCAGTAGTATTCAAAGCGGGAGACCCTACGAGCAGTACTTC. It codes for CASSIQSGRPYEQYF.

The V gene is TRBV5-4, the J gene TRBJ2-1; 13 bases match TRBD2. Losses at the gene ends were 4 bases for V and 7 bases for J; bases not matched to a gene: 5. Germline V gene sequence: CDR1 SGHNT, CDR2 YYREEE (reference sequence). This CDR3 spans 15 amino acids. CDR3 loop: CASSRTSGRINEQFF. The DNA of the CDR3 is TGTGCCAGCAGCCGGACTAGCGGGAGAATTAATGAGCAGTTCTTC.

The rearrangement links TRBV5-1 to TRBJ2-7; D uncertain. The CDR3 sequence is 14 residues long. The germline V gene encodes CDR1 SGHRS and CDR2 YFSETQ. V was clipped by 7 bases and J by 2 bases, with 16 bases between them. CDR3 sequence (DNA): TGCGCCAGCCGGCCGACACTTCCCCCCTACGAGCAGTACTTC. This codes for CASRPTLPPYEQYF.

The gene calls are TRBV7-3 and TRBJ2-5; 9 bases match TRBD2. This CDR3 is 21 amino acids long. V dropped 1 base and J dropped 4; count of bases not matched to a gene: 22. Germline lookup yields CDR1 SGHTA and CDR2 FQGTGA. The CDR3 sequence: CASSLRPPKTSGGLPPETQYF. The CDR3 coding sequence is TGTGCCAGCAGCTTAAGGCCCCCAAAGACTAGCGGCGGACTCCCCCCAGAGACCCAGTACTTC.

The J gene is TRBJ1-1, the V gene TRBV28, with D possibly being TRBD1 (6 bases). The CDR3 covers 14 residues. The germline CDR1 and CDR2 sequences are MDHEN and SYDVKM. Trimming removed 4 bases at V and 1 base at J, with 10 bases between. The CDR3 nucleotides are TGTGCCAGCAGTTCCGGACAGACGAACACTGAAGCTTTCTTT. Translated: CASSSGQTNTEAFF.

The chain is built from TRBV28 and TRBJ2-1, with 15 nucleotides matching TRBD2. Germline V gives CDR1 MDHEN, CDR2 SYDVKM. The CDR3 spans 14 residues. V lost 7 bases and J lost 7; bases outside the gene matches: 2. The CDR3 protein is CASKGTSGRNEQFF. The CDR3 DNA follows: TGTGCCAGCAAAGGGACTAGCGGGAGGAATGAGCAGTTCTTC.

Written as DNA, the CDR3 is TGTGCCAGCAGCTTGGGAGGGGGCCAAGAGACCCAGTACTTC. This encodes CASSLGGGQETQYF. V usage is TRBV5-5 and J usage is TRBJ2-5; possible D gene TRBD1, 6 bases. Germline CDR1 SGHKS, CDR2 YYEKEE (reference sequence). This CDR3 contains 14 residues. Trimming shortened V by 0 bases and J by 1 base, and 7 bases separated the two germline ends.

This clone has only one observation. V is TRBV5-4 and J is TRBJ2-1; maybe TRBD2 (5 bases). The CDR3 is 19 residues long. V was shortened by 1 base and J by 2 bases, with 22 bases between the two germline ends. In germline, CDR1 is SGHNT, CDR2 YYREEE (reference sequence). The CDR3 DNA follows: TGTGCCAGCAGCTTGTTTGGGTTTGGAGCGGAACGAACCTACAATGAGCAGTTCTTC. Translation: CASSLFGFGAERTYNEQFF.

The chain recombines TRBV29-1 with TRBJ2-5, with a weak D call TRBD2 (6 bases). The CDR3 sequence is 14 residues long. V was trimmed by 5 bases and J by 4 bases, leaving 17 bases between them. The germline V gene has CDR1 SQVTM and CDR2 ANQGSEA. CDR3: CSVNKRAFGETQYF. CDR3 bases: TGCAGCGTTAATAAGCGGGCTTTTGGAGAGACCCAGTACTTC.

Points on this clone: Germline and junction disagree at one end, which may indicate a read error. The rearrangement uses TRBV5-8 and TRBJ1-1, with a tentative D call TRBD1 (5 bases). Germline V gene sequence: CDR1 SGHTS, CDR2 YDEGEE. This CDR3 contains 18 residues. The CDR3 DNA reads as TGTGCCGGCAGCCACCACGGGGGGGGTCGGTTCGTGAACACTGAAGCTTTCTTT. This encodes CAGSHHGGGRFVNTEAFF.

The genes are TRBV10-2 and TRBJ1-2; D possibly corresponds to TRBD1 (6 bases). CDR1 is WSHSY, CDR2 SAAADI, per germline. V gave up 3 bases and J gave up 6 bases, with 17 bases separating them. This CDR3 contains 15 residues. Written as DNA, the CDR3 is TGCGCCAGCAGTGAAGGACAGAGGAATTTGGATGGCTACACCTTC. It specifies CASSEGQRNLDGYTF.